The 14 T cell receptor beta chains given below trace back to one sample, sequenced in a study of cytotoxic CD8 clonotypes in ibrutinib-treated CLL. The table came from immunoSEQ multiplex PCR; TCRdb's copy has only in-frame clones and leaves some out. The sample carries roughly 250,000 clones, about three quarters recorded once. Sequencing was performed on PBMCs, taken after 24 months of ibrutinib treatment. These receptors originate from a human donor with chronic lymphocytic leukemia.

V and J are TRBV18 and TRBJ2-1, with 7 nucleotides matching TRBD2. From germline, CDR1 is KGHSH and CDR2 LQKENI. This CDR3 has 17 amino acids. J was trimmed by 9 bases and V by 1 base; bases with no gene match: 15. The CDR3 sequence: CASSPRGGSSGQGEQFF. DNA for the CDR3: TGTGCCAGCTCACCACGGGGGGGTTCGAGCGGGCAAGGTGAGCAGTTCTTC.

CDR3 in amino acids: CAVSYRRDLGELFF. The DNA for the CDR3 is TGTGCCGTTTCCTACCGGCGGGACCTCGGGGAGCTGTTTTTT. J is TRBJ2-2 and V is TRBV10-3; TRBD2 is a possible D gene (6 bases). V lost 11 bases and J 7 bases, leaving 20 bases between the germline ends. Germline CDR1 and CDR2: ENHRY and SYGVKD. The CDR3 runs to 14 residues.

This chain uses TRBV29-1 with TRBJ2-7; D ambiguous. The CDR3 loop spans 14 amino acids. Trimming took 2 bases from V and 2 from J, leaving 13 bases between them. From germline, CDR1 is SQVTM and CDR2 ANQGSEA. CDR3 nucleotides: TGCAGCGTTGAACCCGCCTCGACCCCCTACGAGCAGTACTTC. Translation: CSVEPASTPYEQYF.

The chain has TRBV4-2 and TRBJ1-2; possible D gene TRBD1, 5 bases. The CDR3 is 13 residues long. The germline V gene has CDR1 LGHNA and CDR2 YNFKEQ. Trimming cost V 6 bases and J 3 bases, with 11 bases left between them. The CDR3 reads CASSMGRDYGYTF. The CDR3 bases are TGTGCCAGCAGTATGGGGCGGGACTATGGCTACACCTTC.

The chain recombines TRBV19 with TRBJ1-5, with D tentatively TRBD1 (5 bases). The CDR3 has 14 amino acids. Germline CDR1 is LNHDA and CDR2 is SQIVND (reference sequence). The germline V and J ends were trimmed by 6 bases and 3 bases, with 12 bases remaining between them. Here the CDR3 DNA reads TGTGCCAGTAGAAAGGCACAGGACAATCAGCCCCAGCATTTT. Translated, it gives CASRKAQDNQPQHF.

The rearrangement links TRBV19 to TRBJ2-1; no definite D call. Germline V gene data show CDR1 as LNHDA and CDR2 as SQIVND (reference sequence). V was shortened by 8 bases and J by 4 bases, with 6 bases between the two germline ends. CDR3 length equals 11 residues. CDR3 in amino acids: CASRKYNEQFF. Written as DNA, the CDR3 is TGTGCCAGTCGTAAATACAATGAGCAGTTCTTC. The entire variable domain, with the rest obtained from reference TRBV19 and TRBJ2-1, is as follows: DGGITQSPKYLFRKEGQNVTLSCEQNLNHDAMYWYRQDPGQGLRLIYYSQIVNDFQKGDIAEGYSVSREKKESFPLTVTSAQKNPTAFYLCASRKYNEQFFGPGTRLTVL.

The chain combines TRBV5-1 with TRBJ2-7; TRBD2 aligns across 10 bases. Germline CDR1 is SGHRS and CDR2 is YFSETQ. Trimming at V came to 8 bases and at J to 3 bases, leaving 17 bases not matched to a gene. The CDR3 contains 17 residues. Here the CDR3 reads CARFGRSRLAGVYEQYF. CDR3 nucleotides: TGCGCCAGATTTGGCAGGTCACGCCTAGCGGGAGTCTACGAGCAGTACTTC. The whole variable domain, remainder taken from reference TRBV5-1 and TRBJ2-7, is KAGVTQTPRYLIKTRGQQVTLSCSPISGHRSVSWYQQTPGQGLQFLFEYFSETQRNKGNFPGRFSGRQFSNSRSEMNVSTLELGDSALYLCARFGRSRLAGVYEQYFGPGTRLTVT.

The rearrangement joins TRBV5-6 to TRBJ2-7; TRBD2 might be the D (6 bases). Deletions cut 4 bases from V and 2 bases from J, with 19 bases between. CDR3 length: 16 residues. Germline CDR1 is SGHDT and CDR2 is YYEEEE. The CDR3 protein is CASSRRRDPWPYEQYF. CDR3 nucleotide sequence: TGTGCCAGCAGCAGGAGGAGGGACCCATGGCCCTACGAGCAGTACTTC.

The CDR3 DNA follows: TGTGCCAGCTCCCCGGTAGGACCTTACGAGCAGTACTTC. Translation gives CASSPVGPYEQYF. The V gene is TRBV28, the J gene TRBJ2-7; D not resolved. The CDR3 has 13 residues. The germline V gene has CDR1 MDHEN and CDR2 SYDVKM. V lost 8 bases and J 4 bases, leaving 15 bases between the germline ends.

This chain connects TRBV28 to TRBJ2-3; D is unclear. The CDR3 extends over 14 amino acids. Germline V gene data show CDR1 as MDHEN and CDR2 as SYDVKM. V lost 3 bases and J 2 bases, leaving 9 bases between the germline ends. The CDR3 loop is CASSFTTYTDTQYF. CDR3 nucleotides: TGTGCCAGCAGTTTCACGACTTACACAGATACGCAGTATTTT.

The chain employs TRBV29-1 and TRBJ2-7; 8 nucleotides match TRBD1. This CDR3 spans 15 amino acids. V shed 1 base, J shed 0 bases, and the junction held 5 bases outside the gene matches. Germline CDR1 is SQVTM and CDR2 is ANQGSEA. The DNA of the CDR3 is TGCAGCGTTGAAGGGGACAGGCCCAACTCCTACGAGCAGTACTTC. Amino acid sequence: CSVEGDRPNSYEQYF.

The rearrangement joins TRBV19 to TRBJ2-5; TRBD1 or TRBD2 may be the D gene (6 bases each). The CDR3 totals 14 residues. Germline values: CDR1 LNHDA, CDR2 SQIVND (reference sequence). Trimming took 5 bases from V and 7 from J, leaving 17 bases between them. The CDR3 region is CASSGGPYPRTQYF. CDR3 nucleotides: TGTGCCAGTAGTGGGGGGCCCTACCCGCGGACCCAGTACTTC.

The gene calls are TRBV18 and TRBJ1-5, with TRBD1 matching over 8 bases. The length of the CDR3 is 17 residues. V lost 0 bases to trimming and J lost 2 bases; unmatched junction nucleotides: 6. Germline-derived CDR1 and CDR2 are KGHSH and LQKENI. The CDR3 sequence is CASSPPSSTGGNQPQHF. CDR3 DNA sequence: TGTGCCAGCTCACCACCGAGCTCGACAGGGGGCAATCAGCCCCAGCATTTT. Full variable domain (missing parts from reference TRBV18 and TRBJ1-5): NAGVMQNPRHLVRRRGQEARLRCSPMKGHSHVYWYRQLPEEGLKFMVYLQKENIIDESGMPKERFSAEFPKEGPSILRIQQVVRGDSAAYFCASSPPSSTGGNQPQHFGDGTRLSIL.

The V gene is TRBV11-3, the J gene TRBJ1-1, with 9 positions matching TRBD1. Germline CDR1 is SGHNT and CDR2 is YENEEA. The CDR3 is made up of 15 amino acids. The trim removed 1 base at V and 1 base at J, leaving 1 base unmatched. The CDR3 sequence is CASSLGGQGNTEAFF. The CDR3 region has the DNA TGTGCCAGCAGCTTAGGGGGACAGGGGAACACTGAAGCTTTCTTT.